These 5 T cell receptor beta chains share one sample of origin, sequenced in a study of blood T cell repertoires in COVID-19. Generated by immunoSEQ multiplex PCR, the TCRdb table keeps only in-frame clones and is missing some. This sample carries around 220,000 clones, roughly 88% of them seen once, and the ten largest clones take 2.1%. Input material: peripheral blood. The origin of the receptors is a woman in her forties who had recovered from COVID-19.

The chain uses TRBV12-3 or TRBV12-4 and TRBJ2-7; D gene unclear. The CDR3 runs 13 residues. V was shortened by 2 bases and J by 6 bases, with 11 bases between the two germline ends. CDR3 DNA: TGTGCCAGCAGTTTACAGGATGCCCGCGAGCAGTACTTC. Translated, it gives CASSLQDAREQYF.

This clone was detected once. The rearrangement uses TRBV19 and TRBJ2-1; D is perhaps TRBD1 (6 bases). Trimming shortened V by 4 bases and J by 10 bases, and 20 bases separated the two germline ends. Germline CDR1 LNHDA, CDR2 SQIVND (reference sequence). This CDR3 has 15 residues. CDR3 sequence reads: CASSKEPARGGEQFF. CDR3 sequence (DNA): TGTGCCAGTAGTAAGGAGCCAGCGAGAGGGGGAGAGCAGTTCTTC.

This clone was counted once. V usage is TRBV28 and J usage is TRBJ2-7; TRBD1 is a possible D gene (6 bases). From germline, CDR1 is MDHEN and CDR2 SYDVKM. The CDR3 sequence is 14 residues long. Trimming stripped 2 bases from V and 7 bases from J, with 15 bases between. CDR3 region: CASSLGDTREEQYF. CDR3 nucleotide sequence: TGTGCCAGCAGTTTAGGGGACACACGCGAGGAGCAGTACTTC.

A single count supports this clone. The V gene is TRBV5-1, the J gene TRBJ1-4; the match to TRBD1 covers 9 bases. The CDR3 is 14 amino acids. The V segment lost 4 bases and the J segment 5 bases; nucleotides outside the gene matches: 3. Germline loops: CDR1 SGHRS, CDR2 YFSETQ. In DNA, the CDR3 is TGCGCCAGCAGCCCCGGGACAGGGAATGAAAAACTGTTTTTT. As protein: CASSPGTGNEKLFF.

J is TRBJ2-1 and V is TRBV4-3; D possibly corresponds to TRBD2 (6 bases). Per the germline V gene, CDR1 is LGHNA and CDR2 is YSLEER. Trimming cost V 3 bases and J 4 bases, with 13 bases left between them. This CDR3 is 15 amino acids long. The CDR3 DNA reads as TGCGCCAGCAGCCAGGGGCGGGGAGTGTACAATGAGCAGTTCTTC. Its translation: CASSQGRGVYNEQFF.